This T cell receptor beta chain derives from a study of early T cells in non-severe SARS-CoV-2 infection. The V and J ends lost 5 bases and 10 bases respectively, with 21 bases between them. The CDR3 is made up of 16 amino acids. From germline, CDR1 is LGHNA and CDR2 YNFKEQ. TCRdb ran MiXCR on the 5' RACE reads and lists one entry per CDR3 protein. This table has approximately 50,000 distinct CDR3 sequences, roughly 8% appearing once. The receptor comes from an adult who was a healthcare worker with PCR-confirmed SARS-CoV-2 infection or an uninfected control (not recorded which). The sequencing input was whole blood. This chain connects TRBV4-2 to TRBJ1-6, with a possible D match to TRBD1 (5 bases). For the CDR3, the DNA is TGTGCCAGCAGCGAACAAGTTCGGGGGAACAAATCACCCCTCCACTTT. Translating it yields CASSEQVRGNKSPLHF.